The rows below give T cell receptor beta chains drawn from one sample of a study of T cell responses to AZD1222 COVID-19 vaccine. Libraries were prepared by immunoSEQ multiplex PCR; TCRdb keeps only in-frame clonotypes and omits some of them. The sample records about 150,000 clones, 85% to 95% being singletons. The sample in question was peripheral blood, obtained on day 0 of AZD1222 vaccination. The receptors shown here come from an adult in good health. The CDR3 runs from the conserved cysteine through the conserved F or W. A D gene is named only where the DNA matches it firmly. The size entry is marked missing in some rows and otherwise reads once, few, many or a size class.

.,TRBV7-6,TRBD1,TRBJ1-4,TGTGCCAGCAGCTTAGCCACCGGGACAGGGAGTGAAAAACTGTTTTTT,CASSLATGTGSEKLFF
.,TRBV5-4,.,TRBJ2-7,TGTGCCAGCAGCCTCCGAAGCGAGCAGTACTTC,CASSLRSEQYF
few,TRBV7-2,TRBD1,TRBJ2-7,TGTGCCAGCTTCCAGACAGGGACGAGCTCCTACGAGCAGTACTTC,CASFQTGTSSYEQYF
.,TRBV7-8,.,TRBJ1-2,TGTGCCAGCAGCTTAGATATAGGGGGGATCTATGGCTACACCTTC,CASSLDIGGIYGYTF
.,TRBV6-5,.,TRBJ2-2,TGTGCCAGCAGTTACGCGACTAGCGGGGAGCTGTTTTTT,CASSYATSGELFF
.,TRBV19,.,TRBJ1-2,TGTGCCAGTAGTATGGGTTCGCAGGGGAATCGCTATGGCTACACCTTC,CASSMGSQGNRYGYTF
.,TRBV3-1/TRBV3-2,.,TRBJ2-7,TGTGCCAGCAGCCAAGGACTCGGCTACGAGCAGTACTTC,CASSQGLGYEQYF
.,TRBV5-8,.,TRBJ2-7,TGTGCCAGCAGCTTGGGGGTCCACGAGCAGTACTTC,CASSLGVHEQYF
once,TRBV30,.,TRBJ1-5,TGTGCCTGGAAACAGAGCAATCAGCCCCAGCATTTT,CAWKQSNQPQHF
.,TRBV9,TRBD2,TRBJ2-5,TGTGCCAGCAGCGTAAGGAGCGGGGTAGAGGAGACCCAGTACTTC,CASSVRSGVEETQYF
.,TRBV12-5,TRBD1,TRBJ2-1,TGTGCTAGTGGTTTAGGGGGACAGGGGTCCTACAATGAGCAGTTCTTC,CASGLGGQGSYNEQFF
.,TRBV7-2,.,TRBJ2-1,TGTGCCAGCAGCTTAGCTAGCGGAGCCTCCTACAATGAGCAGTTCTTC,CASSLASGASYNEQFF
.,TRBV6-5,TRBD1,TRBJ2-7,TGTGCCAGCAGTTACTCCGGACAGGGGAACTACGAGCAGTACTTC,CASSYSGQGNYEQYF
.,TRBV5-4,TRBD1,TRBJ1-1,TGTGCCAGCAGCTTGGAGTTAGGGGGCCCGAACACTGAAGCTTTCTTT,CASSLELGGPNTEAFF
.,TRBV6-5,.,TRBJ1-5,TGTGCCAGCAGTTTAAAACCCCGAAGGAGCAATCAGCCCCAGCATTTT,CASSLKPRRSNQPQHF
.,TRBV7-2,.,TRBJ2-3,TGTGCCAGCAGCTTAGAATGGGGATCAGATACGCAGTATTTT,CASSLEWGSDTQYF
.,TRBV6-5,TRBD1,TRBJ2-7,TGTGCCAGCAGCCGACAGGGGGCCTCAGAGGAGCAGTACTTC,CASSRQGASEEQYF
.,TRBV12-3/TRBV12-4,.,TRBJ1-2,TGTGCCAGCAGTTTGTCGGGGGTAGGTGGCTACACCTTC,CASSLSGVGGYTF
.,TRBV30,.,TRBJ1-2,TGTGCCTGGGGTATTTCTGGCTATGGCTACACCTTC,CAWGISGYGYTF
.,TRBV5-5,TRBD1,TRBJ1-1,TGTGCCAGCAGCCCTGACAGGGGGCTTGAAGCTTTCTTT,CASSPDRGLEAFF
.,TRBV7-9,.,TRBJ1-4,TGTGCCAGCAGTCGCACAGGCTCTGGTGAAAAACTGTTTTTT,CASSRTGSGEKLFF
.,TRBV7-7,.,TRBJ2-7,TGTGCTAGCAGCTTAGTAAGGGGTGAGGTGTCCTACGAGCAGTACTTC,CASSLVRGEVSYEQYF
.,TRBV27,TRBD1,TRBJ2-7,TGTGCCAGCAGTTCCCGGGACAGGGCCTACGAGCAGTACTTC,CASSSRDRAYEQYF
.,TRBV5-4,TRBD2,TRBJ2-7,TGTGCCAGCAGCAATTTTCTAGCGGGAGGGAACTACGAGCAGTACTTC,CASSNFLAGGNYEQYF
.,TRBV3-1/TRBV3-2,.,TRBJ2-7,TGTGCCAGCAGCCGGGACCGCCGGTACGAGCAGTACTTC,CASSRDRRYEQYF
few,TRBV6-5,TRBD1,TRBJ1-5,TGTGCCAGCAGCCGAACAGGGGGGCAGCCCCAGCATTTT,CASSRTGGQPQHF
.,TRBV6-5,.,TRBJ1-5,TGTGCCAGCAGTTACTCCAGGGAAGGACAGCCCCAGCATTTT,CASSYSREGQPQHF
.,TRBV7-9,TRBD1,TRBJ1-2,TGTGCCAGCAGCTATGGACAGGGGGCTAACTATGGCTACACCTTC,CASSYGQGANYGYTF
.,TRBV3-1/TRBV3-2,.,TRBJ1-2,TGTGCCAGCAGTCCCGGGACTCCCGCCGGCTACACCTTC,CASSPGTPAGYTF
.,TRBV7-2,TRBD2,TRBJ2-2,TGTGCCAGCAGCTTACTCCAAGCGGGGGGGACCGGGGAGCTGTTTTTT,CASSLLQAGGTGELFF
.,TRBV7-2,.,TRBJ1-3,TGTGCCAGCAGCTCAGGCCCTGGAAACACCATATATTTT,CASSSGPGNTIYF
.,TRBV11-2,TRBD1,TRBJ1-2,TGTGCCAGCAGCTCCGAGCTAATACGACAGGGGGCCTTCTATGGCTACACCTTC,CASSSELIRQGAFYGYTF
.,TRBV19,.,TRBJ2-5,TGTGCCAGTAGTATAGGCGCCCGAAAGACCCAGTACTTC,CASSIGARKTQYF
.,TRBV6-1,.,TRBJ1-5,TGTGCCAGCAGTGAATTCGGTGGGAATAGCAATCAGCCCCAGCATTTT,CASSEFGGNSNQPQHF
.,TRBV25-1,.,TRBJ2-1,TGTGCCAGCAGTGAAAAGGGGTGGGGGACCTCCTACAATGAGCAGTTCTTC,CASSEKGWGTSYNEQFF
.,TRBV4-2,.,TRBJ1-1,TGTGCCAGCAGCCAAGTTGTCAACACTGAAGCTTTCTTT,CASSQVVNTEAFF
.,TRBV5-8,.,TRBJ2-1,TGTGCCAGCAGGTCCCCCGGGGCCTTCGGGTCCTACAATGAGCAGTTCTTC,CASRSPGAFGSYNEQFF
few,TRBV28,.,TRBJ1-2,TGTGCCAGCAGTTTTTACGGAGGTAACTATGGCTACACCTTC,CASSFYGGNYGYTF
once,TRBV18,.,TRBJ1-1,TGTGCCAGCTCACCTACACCGACGGGGGGGAACACTGAAGCTTTCTTT,CASSPTPTGGNTEAFF
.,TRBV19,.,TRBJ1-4,TGTGCCAGTGCAACCTTCCGGGACGGGGGACTTAATGAAAAACTGTTTTTT,CASATFRDGGLNEKLFF
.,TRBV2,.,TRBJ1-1,TGTGCCAGCAGTGATTTTGCAGGTCTTGAAGCTTTCTTT,CASSDFAGLEAFF
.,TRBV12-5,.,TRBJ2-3,TGTGCTAGTGAAAGACTGGATAAAACTAGCACAGATACGCAGTATTTT,CASERLDKTSTDTQYF
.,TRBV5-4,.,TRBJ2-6,TGTGCCAGCAGCCTTGGTCCTGGGACTGGGGCCAACGTCCTGACTTTC,CASSLGPGTGANVLTF
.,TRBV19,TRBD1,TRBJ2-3,TGTGCCAGTACCCCGGGACAGGGTCCAGATACGCAGTATTTT,CASTPGQGPDTQYF
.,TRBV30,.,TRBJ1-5,TGTGCCTGGAGTGGGGGGGGCAGTCAGCCCCAGCATTTT,CAWSGGGSQPQHF
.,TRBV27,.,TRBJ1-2,TGTGCCAGCTGGTCAGGGCCGTACTATGGCTACACCTTC,CASWSGPYYGYTF
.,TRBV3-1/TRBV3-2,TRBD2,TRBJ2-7,TGTGCCAGCAGCCAAGATGGGCAGGGACTAGACCCTTCCTACGAGCAGTACTTC,CASSQDGQGLDPSYEQYF
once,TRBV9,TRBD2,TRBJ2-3,TGTGCCAGCAGCACGACGGGACTAGCGGGAGCAGATACGCAGTATTTT,CASSTTGLAGADTQYF
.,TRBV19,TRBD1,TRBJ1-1,TGTGCCAGTAGTATCTTGGCAGGGGGCATCACTGAAGCTTTCTTT,CASSILAGGITEAFF
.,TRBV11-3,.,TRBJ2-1,TGTGCCAGCAGTCTTAGTGTCAATGAGCAGTTCTTC,CASSLSVNEQFF
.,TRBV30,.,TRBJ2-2,TGTGCCTGGAGTCGGGAAGGGGCCCCCACCGGGGAGCTGTTTTTT,CAWSREGAPTGELFF
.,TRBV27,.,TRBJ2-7,TGTGCCAGCAGTTTAGAGGGGCCAGACTACGAGCAGTACTTC,CASSLEGPDYEQYF
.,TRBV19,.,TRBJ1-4,TGTGCCAGTAGTCCCCGCGCGGGCTGGAATGAAAAACTGTTTTTT,CASSPRAGWNEKLFF
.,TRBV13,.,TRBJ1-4,TGTGCCAGCAGCTTCTCAGGAGGTGAAAAACTGTTTTTT,CASSFSGGEKLFF
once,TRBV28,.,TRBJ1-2,TGTGCCAGCAGCTACAGGAACTATGGCTACACCTTC,CASSYRNYGYTF
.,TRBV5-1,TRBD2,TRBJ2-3,TGCGCCAGCAGATGGCGGGAGAGTAGCACAGATACGCAGTATTTT,CASRWRESSTDTQYF
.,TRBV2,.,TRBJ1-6,TGTGCCAGCAGTGCAGTCTATAATTCACCCCTCCACTTT,CASSAVYNSPLHF
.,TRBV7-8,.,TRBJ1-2,TGTGCCAGCAGCCTTTTTCAAGGGGGCTACACCTTC,CASSLFQGGYTF